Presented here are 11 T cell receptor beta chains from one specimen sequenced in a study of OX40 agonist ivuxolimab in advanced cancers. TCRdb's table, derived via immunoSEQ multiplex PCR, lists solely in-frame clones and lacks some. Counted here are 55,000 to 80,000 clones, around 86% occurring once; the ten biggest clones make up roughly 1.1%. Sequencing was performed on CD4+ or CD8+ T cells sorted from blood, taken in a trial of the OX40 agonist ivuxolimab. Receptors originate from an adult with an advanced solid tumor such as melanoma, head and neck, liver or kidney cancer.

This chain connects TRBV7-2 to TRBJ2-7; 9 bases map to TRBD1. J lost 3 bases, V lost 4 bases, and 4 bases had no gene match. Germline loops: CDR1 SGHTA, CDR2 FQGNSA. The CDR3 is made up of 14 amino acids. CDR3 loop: CASSSGTGIYEQYF. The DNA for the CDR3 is TGTGCCAGCAGCTCTGGGACAGGGATCTACGAGCAGTACTTC.

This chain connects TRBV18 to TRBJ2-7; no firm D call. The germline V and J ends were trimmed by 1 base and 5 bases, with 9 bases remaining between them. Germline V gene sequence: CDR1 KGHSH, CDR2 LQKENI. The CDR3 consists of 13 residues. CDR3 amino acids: CASSPQHPDEQYF. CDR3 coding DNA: TGTGCCAGCTCACCACAGCATCCTGACGAGCAGTACTTC.

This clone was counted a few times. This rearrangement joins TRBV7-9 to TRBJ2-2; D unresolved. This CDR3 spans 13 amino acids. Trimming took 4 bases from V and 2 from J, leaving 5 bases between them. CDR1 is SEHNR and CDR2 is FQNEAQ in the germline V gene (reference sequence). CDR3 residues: CASSSENTGELFF. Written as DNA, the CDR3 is TGTGCCAGCAGCTCCGAAAACACCGGGGAGCTGTTTTTT.

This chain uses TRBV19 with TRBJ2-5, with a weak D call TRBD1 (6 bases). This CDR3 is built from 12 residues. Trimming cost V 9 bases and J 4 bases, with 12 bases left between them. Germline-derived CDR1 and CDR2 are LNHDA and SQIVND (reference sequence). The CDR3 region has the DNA TGTGCCAGCAGGGGTCTCGGAGAGACCCAGTACTTC. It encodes CASRGLGETQYF.

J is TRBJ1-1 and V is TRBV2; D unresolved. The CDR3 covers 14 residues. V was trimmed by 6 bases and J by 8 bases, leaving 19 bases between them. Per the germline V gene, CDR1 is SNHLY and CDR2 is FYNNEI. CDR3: CASSASVVRTEAFF. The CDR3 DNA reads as TGTGCCAGCAGCGCCTCCGTAGTGAGAACGGAAGCTTTCTTT. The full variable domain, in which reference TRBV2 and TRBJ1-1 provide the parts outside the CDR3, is EPEVTQTPSHQVTQMGQEVILRCVPISNHLYFYWYRQILGQKVEFLVSFYNNEISEKSEIFDDQFSVERPDGSNFTLKIRSTKLEDSAMYFCASSASVVRTEAFFGQGTRLTVV.

For the CDR3, the DNA is TGTGCCAGCTCACCAGGGGGAGGAACTAATGAAAAACTGTTTTTT. The encoded protein is CASSPGGGTNEKLFF. The rearrangement links TRBV18 to TRBJ1-4; D possibly corresponds to TRBD1 (5 bases). Trimming removed 2 bases at V and 1 base at J, with 8 bases between. The CDR3 is 15 residues long. CDR1 is KGHSH and CDR2 is LQKENI in the germline V gene.

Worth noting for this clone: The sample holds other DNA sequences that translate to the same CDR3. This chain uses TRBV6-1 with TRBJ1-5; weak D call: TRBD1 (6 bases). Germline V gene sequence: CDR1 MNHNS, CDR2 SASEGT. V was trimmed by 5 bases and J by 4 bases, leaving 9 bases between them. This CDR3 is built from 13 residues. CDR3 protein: CASSTRGNQPQHF. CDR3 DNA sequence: TGTGCCAGCAGTACCAGGGGAAATCAGCCCCAGCATTTT.

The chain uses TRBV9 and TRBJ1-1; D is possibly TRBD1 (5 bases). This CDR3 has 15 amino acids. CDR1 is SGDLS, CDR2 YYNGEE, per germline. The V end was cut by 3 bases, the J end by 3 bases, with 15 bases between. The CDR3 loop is CASSGRDLKDTEAFF. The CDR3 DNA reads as TGTGCCAGCAGCGGACGGGACTTAAAGGACACTGAAGCTTTCTTT.

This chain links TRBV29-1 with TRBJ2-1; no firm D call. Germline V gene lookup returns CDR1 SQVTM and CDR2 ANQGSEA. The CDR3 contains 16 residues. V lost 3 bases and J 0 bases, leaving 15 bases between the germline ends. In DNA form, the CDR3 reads TGCAGCGTTGATTCCCCTCGGCGCAGCTCCTACAATGAGCAGTTCTTC. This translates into CSVDSPRRSSYNEQFF.

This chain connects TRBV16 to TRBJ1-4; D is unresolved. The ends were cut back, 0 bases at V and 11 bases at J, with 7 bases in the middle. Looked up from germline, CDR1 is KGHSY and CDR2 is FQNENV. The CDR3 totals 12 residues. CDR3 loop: CASSQSSEKLFF. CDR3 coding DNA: TGTGCCAGCAGCCAATCCTCCGAGAAACTGTTTTTT.

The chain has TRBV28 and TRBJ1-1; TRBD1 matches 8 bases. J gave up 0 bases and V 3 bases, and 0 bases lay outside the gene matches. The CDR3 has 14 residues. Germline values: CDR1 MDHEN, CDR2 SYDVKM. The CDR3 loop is CASSLGQVNTEAFF. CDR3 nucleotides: TGTGCCAGCAGTTTGGGACAGGTGAACACTGAAGCTTTCTTT.